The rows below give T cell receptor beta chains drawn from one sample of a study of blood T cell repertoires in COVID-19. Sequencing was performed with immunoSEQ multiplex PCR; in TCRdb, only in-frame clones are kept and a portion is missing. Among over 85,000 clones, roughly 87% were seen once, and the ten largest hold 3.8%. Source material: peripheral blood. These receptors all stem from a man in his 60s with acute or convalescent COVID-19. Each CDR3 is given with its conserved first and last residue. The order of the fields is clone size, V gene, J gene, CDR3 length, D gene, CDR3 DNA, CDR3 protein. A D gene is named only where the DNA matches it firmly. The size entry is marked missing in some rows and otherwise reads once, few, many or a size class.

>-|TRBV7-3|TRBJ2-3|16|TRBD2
TGTGCCAGCAGCCATAATAGCGGGGGGGCAGGAGATACGCAGTATTTT
CASSHNSGGAGDTQYF
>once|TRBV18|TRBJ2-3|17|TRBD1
TGTGCCAGCTCACCGCTAAGGACAGGGGGCAGGACAGATACGCAGTATTTT
CASSPLRTGGRTDTQYF
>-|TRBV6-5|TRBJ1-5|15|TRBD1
TGTGCCAGCAGATCACAGGGGCCCAGCAATCAGCCCCAGCATTTT
CASRSQGPSNQPQHF
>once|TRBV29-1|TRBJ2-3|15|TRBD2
TGCAGCGCCCCACTAGCGGGAGTTGGCACAGATACGCAGTATTTT
CSAPLAGVGTDTQYF
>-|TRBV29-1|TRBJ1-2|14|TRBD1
TGCAGCGTTGAAAGGGGACAGGGAGTAGTAGGCTACACCTTC
CSVERGQGVVGYTF
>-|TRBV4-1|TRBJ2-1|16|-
TGCGCCAGCAGCCTGAAGGGACTCAGCTCCTACAATGAGCAGTTCTTC
CASSLKGLSSYNEQFF
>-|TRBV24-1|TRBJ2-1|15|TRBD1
TGTGCCACCAGTGATCCGCGGACAGGGGCTACTGAGCAGTTCTTC
CATSDPRTGATEQFF
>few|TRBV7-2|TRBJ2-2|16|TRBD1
TGTGCCAGCAGCTCCGCCGGGACAGGGGGGACCGGGGAGCTGTTTTTT
CASSSAGTGGTGELFF
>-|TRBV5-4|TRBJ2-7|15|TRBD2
TGTGCCAGCAGCCAGGGACTAGCGGATACCTACGAGCAGTACTTC
CASSQGLADTYEQYF
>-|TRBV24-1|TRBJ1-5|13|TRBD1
TGTGCCACTTCGACAGGGGGCAATCAGCCCCAGCATTTT
CATSTGGNQPQHF
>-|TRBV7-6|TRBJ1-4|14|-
TGTGCCAGCAGCTTCGGAGGATTCGCTGAAAAACTGTTTTTT
CASSFGGFAEKLFF
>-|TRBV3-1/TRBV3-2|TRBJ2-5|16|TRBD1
TGTGCCAGCAGCCTGCGCGGTCAGGGGGAGAGGGAGACCCAGTACTTC
CASSLRGQGERETQYF
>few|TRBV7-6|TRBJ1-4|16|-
TGTGCCAGCAGCTTAGTGAACCCACAGTCTAATGAAAAACTGTTTTTT
CASSLVNPQSNEKLFF
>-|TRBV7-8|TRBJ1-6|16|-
TGTGCCAGCAGCTTAGGCGGTCCAGCCTATAATTCACCCCTCCACTTT
CASSLGGPAYNSPLHF
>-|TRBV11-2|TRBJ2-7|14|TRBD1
TGTGCCAGCAGCTACCGGGACAGATCCTACGAGCAGTACTTC
CASSYRDRSYEQYF
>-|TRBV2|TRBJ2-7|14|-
TGTGCCAGCAGCCCGGGTGCAGGGTTCGGGGAGCAGTACTTC
CASSPGAGFGEQYF
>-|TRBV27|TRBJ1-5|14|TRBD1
TGTGCCAGCAGTCCTGCGACAGGGAGGCAGCCCCAGCATTTT
CASSPATGRQPQHF
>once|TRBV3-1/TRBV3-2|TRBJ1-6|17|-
TGTGCCAGCAGACCTGGGGGGGGCGCATCCTATAATTCACCCCTCCACTTT
CASRPGGGASYNSPLHF